This is a list of T cell receptor beta chains from one sample in a study of T cells after yellow fever vaccination. TCRdb reprocessed the 5' RACE reads with MiXCR, giving one entry per CDR3 protein. The sample shows some 670,000 distinct CDR3 sequences, approximately 13% of them seen only once. The sample consisted of PBMCs, taken on the day of the yellow fever booster vaccination. Receptor source: a man aged 30 to 39 who received the YFV17D yellow fever vaccine. Both conserved end residues are part of each CDR3. A D gene is named only where the DNA matches it firmly. Size values are once, few and many counts, or a class for expanded clones, and some rows have none.

j_call	d_call	clone_size	v_call	cdr3_nt	cdr3_aa
TRBJ2-1	TRBD2	few	TRBV7-7	TGTGCCAGCAGCTTAGGCCGGGGGGTCGGGCGGGTTAATGAGCAGTTCTTC	CASSLGRGVGRVNEQFF
TRBJ2-5	-	-	TRBV5-1	TGCGCCAGCAGCTCTAACTTAGCGGACCAAGAGACCCAGTACTTC	CASSSNLADQETQYF
TRBJ2-1	TRBD2	-	TRBV7-9	TGTGCCAGCGACCTAGCGGGATATCGAACATCGGCCAATGAGCAGTTCTTC	CASDLAGYRTSANEQFF
TRBJ1-1	-	-	TRBV12-3/TRBV12-4	TGTGCCAGCAGTCCCATCCCGGGGGGCACTGAAGCTTTCTTT	CASSPIPGGTEAFF
TRBJ1-5	-	-	TRBV20-1	TGCAGTGCTAGAGATCCAGGGAATAGCAATCAGCCCCAGCATTTT	CSARDPGNSNQPQHF
TRBJ2-7	TRBD1	-	TRBV6-2/TRBV6-3	TGTGCCAGCACCGGACAGGTCCACGAGCAGTACTTC	CASTGQVHEQYF
TRBJ2-7	-	few	TRBV27	TGTGCCAGCAGCCTTCTTCCACCCTACGAGCAGTACTTC	CASSLLPPYEQYF
TRBJ2-2	TRBD1	few	TRBV9	TGTGCCAGCAGCGTAGCTCCCAGGACAGGGGCGTCCGGGGAGCTGTTTTTT	CASSVAPRTGASGELFF
TRBJ2-7	-	-	TRBV19	TGTGCCAGTAGTATAGGGGGGGGCCTCCGCTACGAGCAGTACTTC	CASSIGGGLRYEQYF
TRBJ2-1	-	few	TRBV24-1	TGTGCCACCAGTTTTCGAAACGCGGGGCCGGCCTACAATGAGCAGTTCTTC	CATSFRNAGPAYNEQFF
TRBJ2-5	TRBD1	-	TRBV6-5	TGTGCCAGCAGTTACGGCCCCGCAGGGACAGGTGAAGAGACCCAGTACTTC	CASSYGPAGTGEETQYF
TRBJ2-5	-	many	TRBV7-8	TGTGCCAGCAGCTTAAGGGTCGCGGGGGCGCCCGATCAAGAGACCCAGTACTTC	CASSLRVAGAPDQETQYF
TRBJ2-7	-	-	TRBV24-1	TGTGCCACCAGTGATTTGAGAGGCGAGCAGTACTTC	CATSDLRGEQYF
TRBJ2-2	TRBD1	-	TRBV29-1	TGCAGCGTGTGGGGGTCCGGCGGGACAGGAAACACCGGGGAGCTGTTTTTT	CSVWGSGGTGNTGELFF
TRBJ2-1	TRBD2	few	TRBV20-1	TGCAGTGCTCCACTAGCGTACGAGCAGTTCTTC	CSAPLAYEQFF
TRBJ1-4	-	-	TRBV18	TGTGCCAGCTCACCCTCTCTCGCGGGGAGTGAAAAACTGTTTTTT	CASSPSLAGSEKLFF
TRBJ2-5	TRBD1	few	TRBV10-3	TGTGCCATCAGTGATCTCGACAGGGGCCAAGAGACCCAGTACTTC	CAISDLDRGQETQYF
TRBJ2-3	TRBD2	many	TRBV5-1	TGCGCCAGCAGCTCCCAGACTAGCTCAGATACGCAGTATTTT	CASSSQTSSDTQYF
TRBJ2-7	-	few	TRBV10-3	TGTGCCATCAGTGAGTCTCGCGGAAGAGGGGCTTCCTACGAGCAGTACTTC	CAISESRGRGASYEQYF
TRBJ2-3	TRBD2	few	TRBV28	TGTGCCAGCAGAGAACTAGCGGGAGGCACAGATACGCAGTATTTT	CASRELAGGTDTQYF
TRBJ1-1	-	-	TRBV20-1	TGCAGTGCTAGAGACGACACTGAAGCTTTCTTT	CSARDDTEAFF
TRBJ2-5	TRBD1	few	TRBV5-5	TGTGCCAGCAGCAAAACAGGGGTGCAAGAGACCCAGTACTTC	CASSKTGVQETQYF
TRBJ1-6	-	few	TRBV30	TGTGCCTGGAGGGAACTGACAGCCTCAAATTCACCCCTCCACTTT	CAWRELTASNSPLHF
TRBJ2-2	-	few	TRBV3-1	TGTGCCAGCAGCCAAGATCTCGCTAGTACCCGGGAGCTGTTTTTT	CASSQDLASTRELFF
TRBJ2-5	-	many	TRBV24-1	TGTGCCACCAGTTCGGGTGAGACCCAGTACTTC	CATSSGETQYF
TRBJ2-2	-	-	TRBV30	TGTGCCTGGAGTGTATTTGGGGGTGCCACCGGGGAGCTGTTTTTT	CAWSVFGGATGELFF
TRBJ1-5	-	many	TRBV28	TGTGCCAGCCGAGGGACCCATGGGGAGCCCCAGCATTTT	CASRGTHGEPQHF
TRBJ2-7	-	-	TRBV28	TGTGCCAGCAGCATCTCCGAGCAGTACTTC	CASSISEQYF
TRBJ2-3	TRBD2	many	TRBV5-1	TGCGCCAGCAGCCGAGCGGGAGGGCGCGCAGATACGCAGTATTTT	CASSRAGGRADTQYF
TRBJ1-4	-	few	TRBV12-5	TGTGCTAGTGGTTTTTTGGGCCAATGGACTAATGAAAAACTGTTTTTT	CASGFLGQWTNEKLFF
TRBJ2-7	TRBD2	few	TRBV7-2	TGTGCCAGCAGCCTAGCGGGGATCTCCTACGAGCAGTACTTC	CASSLAGISYEQYF
TRBJ2-7	-	-	TRBV18	TGTGCCAGCTCATCTCGGGGAGGACAGACCTACGAGCAGTACTTC	CASSSRGGQTYEQYF
TRBJ2-7	-	few	TRBV20-1	TGCAGTGCAAACTCCAATAGGGAGACCTACGAGCAGTACTTC	CSANSNRETYEQYF
TRBJ2-1	-	-	TRBV7-9	TGTGCCAGCAGCCCCGAGGGAGAGTGGAATGAGCAGTTCTTC	CASSPEGEWNEQFF
TRBJ1-6	-	few	TRBV5-1	TGCGCCAGCAGCTTTGGCGACAGGCTGGACTCACCCCTCCACTTT	CASSFGDRLDSPLHF
TRBJ2-2	-	-	TRBV7-2	TGTGCCAGCAGCTTAGAGTTCGCCGGGGAGCTGTTTTTT	CASSLEFAGELFF
TRBJ1-6	TRBD1	-	TRBV12-3/TRBV12-4	TGTGCCAGCAGTTCCGGGACAGGGGCTTCACCCCTCCACTTT	CASSSGTGASPLHF
TRBJ1-2	-	few	TRBV7-2	TGTGCCAGCAGCTTTCGGCCAGCCCGAGTGGGCTATGGCTACACCTTC	CASSFRPARVGYGYTF
TRBJ1-2	-	few	TRBV6-6	TGTGCCAGCAATGCTAACTATGGCTACACCTTC	CASNANYGYTF
TRBJ2-7	-	-	TRBV5-6	TGTGCCAGCAGCACCGGGCCCCCCTACGAGCAGTACTTC	CASSTGPPYEQYF
TRBJ2-1	TRBD2	few	TRBV5-1	TGCGCCAGCCAACAGGCGGGGGGTAACAATGAGCAGTTCTTC	CASQQAGGNNEQFF